Sequencing of this TCR beta chain was carried out in a study of blood T cell repertoires in COVID-19. Study summary: The United States, Italy and Spain provided the acute and convalescent COVID-19 samples. PBMCs, B-cell-depleted T cells, or T cells were the source of the cDNA or gDNA that made up the material.

Original processing methods: Reference gene primer amplification gave nucleated cell count estimates. This table comes from immunoSEQ multiplex PCR, and its TCRdb copy is limited to in-frame clones, with some not included. V and J calls and clone size are those listed in that table; D and trimming were worked out from the DNA. The repertoire holds 70,000 or so clones, with more than 75% as singletons. CDR3 length equals 13 residues. Germline CDR1 reads SGHKS; CDR2 reads YYEKEE (reference sequence). Trimming removed 4 bases from V and 8 bases from J, with 12 bases in between. This chain uses TRBV5-5 with TRBJ1-4, with TRBD1 as a possible D gene (6 bases). The clonotype originates from a woman of 80 years or more with active or convalescent COVID-19. The sequencing input was peripheral blood. CDR3 region: CASSLLGQEKLFF. CDR3 sequence (DNA): TGTGCCAGCAGCCTTTTAGGACAGGAAAAACTGTTTTTT.